The rows below give T cell receptor beta chains drawn from one sample of a study of T-cell reconstitution after alpha-beta-depleted transplantation in children. TCRdb re-analysed the PCR reads in MiXCR, keeping a single row per CDR3 protein. This sample has about 640,000 distinct CDR3 sequences, with over 15% found just once. This material consisted of PBMCs from the stem cell graft donor, taken from the stem cell graft. The receptors derive from a human donor who donated a stem cell graft to a child with acute myeloid leukemia. The CDR3 runs from the conserved cysteine through the conserved F or W.

TRBV6-5	TRBJ2-7	CASAGTGILPTEQYF
TRBV28	TRBJ1-1	CASASDGTGLRNTEAFF
TRBV20-1	TRBJ2-4	CSARVVRDIQYF
TRBV11-2	TRBJ1-2	CASSLEARRTGLYGYTF
TRBV30	TRBJ1-1	CACQGADTEAFF
TRBV7-2	TRBJ2-4	CASSSGGQANIQYF
TRBV5-6	TRBJ1-2	CASTRRGGWTNYGYTF
TRBV5-4	TRBJ2-3	CASSQTSGVGDTQYF
TRBV7-1	TRBJ1-1	CASSSNRGPGTEAFF
TRBV7-2	TRBJ1-3	CASSLYRVNTIYF
TRBV7-2	TRBJ2-1	CASSYRADEQFF
TRBV13	TRBJ2-1	CATTRLLAFHNEQFF
TRBV29-1	TRBJ1-1	CSVDEANTEAFF
TRBV20-1	TRBJ2-1	CSAREGRGNMDNEQFF
TRBV12-3/TRBV12-4	TRBJ1-4	CASSLGTVREKLFF
TRBV29-1	TRBJ1-2	CSVTPPSVSVGYTF
TRBV6-4	TRBJ2-3	CASSEGGLGTDTQYF
TRBV7-9	TRBJ2-7	CASSARDLLNEQYF
TRBV7-9	TRBJ2-1	CASSLRGLVIWDNEQFF
TRBV4-2	TRBJ1-2	CASSQETRYGYTF
TRBV20-1	TRBJ1-5	CSAPGQGANQPQHF
TRBV7-9	TRBJ2-3	CASVAGLTDTQYF
TRBV4-3	TRBJ2-3	CASSRLTASTDTQYF
TRBV7-2	TRBJ1-5	CASSTEDRGLHF
TRBV7-9	TRBJ2-5	CASSPSRGRGETQYF
TRBV20-1	TRBJ1-2	CSARLPGQNGYTF
TRBV5-6	TRBJ1-2	CASSLTTQGAGDGYTF
TRBV20-1	TRBJ1-3	CSAKVLAGNTIYF
TRBV20-1	TRBJ1-2	CSANPQTTGNYGYTF
TRBV5-1	TRBJ2-5	CASSLETGTPQETQYF
TRBV2	TRBJ1-1	CASCLLIGTGASNTEAFF
TRBV29-1	TRBJ2-5	CSDCPGGLETQYF
TRBV24-1	TRBJ2-3	CATSDRQGQDTDTQYF
TRBV7-9	TRBJ1-5	CASSFFQPQHF
TRBV4-3	TRBJ2-7	CASSQDKGSGAYEQYF
TRBV20-1	TRBJ2-5	CSARPLGVRGPQETQYF
TRBV3-1	TRBJ2-1	CASSQDRGRRGALYNEQFF
TRBV5-1	TRBJ2-1	CASSPAGGGQQFF
TRBV6-5	TRBJ2-3	CASSYSSSTDTQYF
TRBV12-3/TRBV12-4	TRBJ1-2	CASTPLGVGGYTF
TRBV28	TRBJ2-1	CASSTRTGSSYNEQFF
TRBV12-3/TRBV12-4	TRBJ2-2	CASWGPRSAGELFF
TRBV29-1	TRBJ1-1	CSVDPGVPDTEAFF
TRBV7-7	TRBJ2-3	CASSHARGDTQYF
TRBV7-3	TRBJ2-1	CASSLILGSSYNEQFF
TRBV12-3/TRBV12-4	TRBJ2-1	CASRQLAGGRNEQFF
TRBV5-1	TRBJ2-1	CASSFGEPSNEQFF
TRBV15	TRBJ2-5	CATSRDPGRETQYF
TRBV27	TRBJ1-2	CASTRVGGAGNYGYTF
TRBV7-9	TRBJ2-5	CASSLDPLRTQYF
TRBV6-1	TRBJ1-5	CASSDLPNQPQHF
TRBV7-3	TRBJ2-7	CASSPHPGTQYEQYF
TRBV20-1	TRBJ1-5	CSARVYGRDNQPQHF
TRBV7-9	TRBJ2-7	CASSPSSRGYEQYF
TRBV5-1	TRBJ1-1	CASSSNPPTQSEAFF
TRBV6-4	TRBJ2-1	CASSPGQGAIDEQFF
TRBV6-1	TRBJ1-1	CASSETWSYTEAFF
TRBV2	TRBJ1-2	CASSDSFRQDYGYTF